The 20 T cell receptor beta chains given below trace back to one sample, sequenced in a study of CD8+ T cells in alopecia areata. The treatment is: oral pan-JAK inhibitor, 5-10 mg twice daily. Following extraction, RNA underwent reverse transcription to cDNA, which served as the sequencing template. Measured with immunoSEQ multiplex PCR; TCRdb has only the in-frame clones, and not every one. The repertoire consists of fewer than 110,000 clones, with 60% occurring once and the leading ten covering about 15%. This specimen consisted of CD8+ T cells sorted from blood, obtained between weeks 55 and 65, from a patient treated with tofacitinib. Receptors were obtained from a human donor with alopecia areata.

V gene TRBV27 combines with J gene TRBJ1-2; a possible D gene is TRBD1 (6 bases). Trimming removed 5 bases from V and 3 bases from J, with 13 bases in between. The length of the CDR3 is 14 residues. Looked up from germline, CDR1 is MNHEY and CDR2 is SMNVEV (reference sequence). The CDR3 here is CASSGKQGDYGYTF. For the CDR3, the DNA is TGTGCCAGCAGTGGGAAACAGGGTGACTATGGCTACACCTTC.

This clone was picked up a small number of times. This sequence joins TRBV2 and TRBJ2-1, with D perhaps matching TRBD1 or TRBD2 (5 bases each). In germline, CDR1 is SNHLY, CDR2 FYNNEI. CDR3 size: 15 residues. V was clipped by 6 bases and J by 2 bases, with 14 bases between them. DNA of the CDR3: TGTGCCAGCAGAGCTGGGACCAGAGCCTACAATGAGCAGTTCTTC. Translation: CASRAGTRAYNEQFF.

The rearrangement joins TRBV7-7 to TRBJ2-1; D is unclear. V lost 5 bases and J lost 6, with 14 bases in between. Germline lookup yields CDR1 SSHAT and CDR2 FNYEAQ (reference sequence). CDR3 size: 14 residues. This CDR3 reads CASSLLTAPNEQFF. CDR3 DNA sequence: TGTGCCAGCAGCCTTTTGACGGCCCCCAATGAGCAGTTCTTC.

The rearrangement uses TRBV30 and TRBJ1-2, with 8 bases identical to TRBD1. Germline V gives CDR1 GTSNPN, CDR2 SVGIG (reference sequence). V was clipped by 2 bases and J by 4 bases; unmatched bases: 9. The CDR3 has 15 amino acids. This CDR3 reads CAWSLTGASIYGYTF. The CDR3 region has the DNA TGTGCCTGGAGTTTGACAGGGGCCAGTATCTATGGCTACACCTTC.

The chain employs TRBV14 and TRBJ1-2; D remains ambiguous. The CDR3 is 14 amino acids. The germline V gene encodes CDR1 SGHDN and CDR2 FVKESK. V shed 4 bases and J shed 8 bases, with 17 bases lying between them. CDR3 nucleotides: TGTGCCAGCAGCCCTCCCAACGGGGTTTTGGGCTACACCTTC. Translated: CASSPPNGVLGYTF. The variable domain in full, completed from reference TRBV14 and TRBJ1-2, reads EAGVTQFPSHSVIEKGQTVTLRCDPISGHDNLYWYRRVMGKEIKFLLHFVKESKQDESGMPNNRFLAERTGGTYSTLKVQPAELEDSGVYFCASSPPNGVLGYTFGSGTRLTVV.

Comments on this clone: One junction end does not reproduce the germline sequence, and a read error may be involved. The rearrangement uses TRBV4-2 and TRBJ2-1; no definite D call. CDR3 size: 11 residues. Per the germline V gene, CDR1 is LGHNA and CDR2 is YNFKEQ. CDR3 residues: CASSDPRSKLF. CDR3 nucleotide sequence: TGTGCCAGCAGCGACCCGAGAAGCAAGCTCTTC.

This clone was seen a handful of times. The rearrangement uses TRBV7-8 and TRBJ2-5; D not resolved. Per germline, CDR1 SGHVS and CDR2 FQNEAQ. This CDR3 contains 12 residues. Trimming took 4 bases from V and 0 from J, leaving 3 bases between them. This CDR3 is CASSYNQETQYF. In nucleotides, the CDR3 is TGTGCCAGCAGCTATAACCAAGAGACCCAGTACTTC.

There are a few counts of this clone. This chain joins TRBV27 and TRBJ2-4, with a weak D call TRBD2 (6 bases). Germline-derived CDR1 and CDR2 are MNHEY and SMNVEV (reference sequence). This CDR3 contains 15 residues. V dropped 2 bases and J dropped 6 bases, with 14 bases sitting between them. CDR3 sequence (DNA): TGTGCCAGCAGTTTAGGGTTTGGGGGGACAAACATTCAGTACTTC. This codes for CASSLGFGGTNIQYF.

The chain couples TRBV27 to TRBJ2-1, with TRBD1 matching over 7 bases. With V trimmed by 2 bases and J by 4 bases, 14 bases remained unmatched. Germline V CDR1 and CDR2: MNHEY, SMNVEV (reference sequence). The CDR3 is 18 residues long. The CDR3 reads CASSLPSRTGGLYNEQFF. The CDR3 region has the DNA TGTGCCAGCAGTTTACCATCACGGACAGGTGGCCTTTACAATGAGCAGTTCTTC.

This clone was observed a handful of times. V usage is TRBV5-5 and J usage is TRBJ2-7; weak D call: TRBD2 (6 bases). CDR3 length: 14 amino acids. Trimming took 6 bases from V and 0 from J, leaving 13 bases between them. Germline loops: CDR1 SGHKS, CDR2 YYEKEE (reference sequence). This CDR3 is CASMLGGSSYEQYF. Written as DNA, the CDR3 is TGTGCCAGCATGCTTGGGGGGTCCTCCTACGAGCAGTACTTC.

The chain has TRBV19 and TRBJ2-1; 11 bases are a match to TRBD1. V gave up 4 bases and J gave up 5 bases; unmatched junction bases: 7. The germline CDR1 and CDR2 sequences are LNHDA and SQIVND (reference sequence). This CDR3 is 16 amino acids long. The CDR3 DNA reads TGTGCCAGTAGTAATCGGGGACAGGGGGTCAACAATGAGCAGTTCTTC. It encodes CASSNRGQGVNNEQFF.

The chain couples TRBV30 to TRBJ1-2; D remains unclear. Germline V lookup: CDR1 GTSNPN, CDR2 SVGIG (reference sequence). Trimming pared 3 bases from V and 4 bases from J, leaving 15 bases between. This CDR3 spans 14 amino acids. The CDR3 sequence is CAWRRERRVYGYTF. Here the CDR3 DNA reads TGTGCCTGGAGGAGGGAACGCAGAGTCTATGGCTACACCTTC.

The chain's CDR3 is CSVRRSNTEAFF. As DNA, the CDR3 is TGCAGCGTTAGACGGTCGAACACTGAAGCTTTCTTT. The chain recombines TRBV29-1 with TRBJ1-1; D gene uncertain. The CDR3 is 12 amino acids. V lost 5 bases to trimming and J lost 1 base, with 8 bases between them. Germline CDR1 reads SQVTM; CDR2 reads ANQGSEA.

J is TRBJ1-6 and V is TRBV19, with 7 nucleotides matching TRBD1. Per germline, CDR1 LNHDA and CDR2 SQIVND (reference sequence). V shed 4 bases and J 10 bases; nucleotides not matched to a gene: 10. The CDR3 length is 15 residues. The CDR3 bases are TGTGCCAGTAGTAAAAGCCGGGACAGAGTCTCACCCCTCCACTTT. Translated: CASSKSRDRVSPLHF.

The rearrangement links TRBV18 to TRBJ2-7; TRBD1 might be the D (5 bases). The CDR3 length is 14 residues. Germline assignment: CDR1 KGHSH and CDR2 LQKENI. The V end lost 0 bases, the J end lost 6 bases, and 12 bases lay between the germline ends. The CDR3 spells CASSPPGLGIEQYF. Here the CDR3 DNA reads TGTGCCAGCTCACCACCGGGGCTGGGGATCGAGCAGTACTTC.

This sequence joins TRBV27 and TRBJ2-5; D uncertain. The V end was cut by 1 base, the J end by 1 base, with 4 bases between. This CDR3 contains 13 residues. CDR1 MNHEY and CDR2 SMNVEV come from the germline V gene (reference sequence). CDR3 sequence: CASSLFAQETQYF. The CDR3 DNA reads as TGTGCCAGCAGTTTATTTGCCCAAGAGACCCAGTACTTC.

The chain employs TRBV27 and TRBJ1-1; 7 bases line up with TRBD1. The CDR3 spans 17 residues. Germline CDR1 reads MNHEY; CDR2 reads SMNVEV (reference sequence). J lost 4 bases, V lost 6 bases, and 17 bases had no gene match. The CDR3 here is CASSLAQTGNVGTEAFF. The CDR3 nucleotides read TGTGCCAGCAGCCTCGCCCAGACAGGGAATGTGGGCACTGAAGCTTTCTTT.

This clone turned up a few times. The chain is built from TRBV30 and TRBJ2-3; D possibly matches TRBD1 or TRBD2 (5 bases each). Germline V gene lookup returns CDR1 GTSNPN and CDR2 SVGIG (reference sequence). V was cut by 0 bases and J by 6 bases, with 13 bases left in between. This CDR3 region has 14 residues. The CDR3 nucleotides are TGTGCCTGGAGTGTCCGGGGTGGGGCGGATACGCAGTATTTT. This translates into CAWSVRGGADTQYF.

The rearrangement joins TRBV15 to TRBJ2-7, with D possibly TRBD2 on 7 matching bases. V was pared by 6 bases and J by 6 bases, with 21 bases between. The germline gives CDR1 LNHNV, CDR2 YYDKDF (reference sequence). The CDR3 covers 15 residues. CDR3 residues: CATRTDRQGRVEQYF. CDR3 nucleotide sequence: TGTGCCACCAGGACCGACCGGCAGGGGAGGGTCGAGCAGTACTTC.

The chain carries TRBV7-9 and TRBJ1-5, with a weak D call TRBD1 (6 bases). V gave up 5 bases and J gave up 5 bases, with 13 bases separating them. Germline assignment: CDR1 SEHNR and CDR2 FQNEAQ (reference sequence). This CDR3 spans 14 amino acids. CDR3 amino acids: CASSPPGAHQPQHF. The CDR3 region has the DNA TGTGCCAGCAGCCCTCCAGGGGCCCATCAGCCCCAGCATTTT.